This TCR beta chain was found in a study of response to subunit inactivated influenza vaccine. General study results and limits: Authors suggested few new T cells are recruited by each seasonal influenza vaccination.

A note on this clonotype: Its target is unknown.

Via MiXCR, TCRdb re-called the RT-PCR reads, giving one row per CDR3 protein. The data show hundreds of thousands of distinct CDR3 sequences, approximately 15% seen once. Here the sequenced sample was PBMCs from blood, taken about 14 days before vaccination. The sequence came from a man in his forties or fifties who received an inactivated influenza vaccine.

The CDR3: CASTQAGDIQYF. In nucleotides, the CDR3 is TGTGCCAGCACCCAAGCAGGGGACATTCAGTACTTC. This chain uses TRBV6-2 or TRBV6-3 with TRBJ2-4, with D possibly matching TRBD1 (6 bases). The V gene lost 7 bases and the J gene lost 8 bases, with 12 bases spanning the gap. The CDR3 sequence is 12 residues long. Looked up from germline, CDR1 is MNHEY and CDR2 is SVGEGT.